This is a list of T cell receptor beta chains from one sample in a study of technical replicates of blood from a handful of donors. Libraries were prepared by immunoSEQ multiplex PCR; TCRdb keeps only in-frame clonotypes and omits some of them. The sample includes about 80,000 clones, roughly 94% of them seen just once. Sequenced input: T cells isolated from PBMCs. These receptors were collected from a human donor in good health. CDR3s include the opening cysteine and the closing phenylalanine or tryptophan. A D gene is named only where the DNA matches it firmly. Some rows have no size entry. The others give once, few or many, or a class for an expanded clone.

length,D,size,J,V,CDR3,DNA
14,NA,NA,TRBJ1-3,TRBV5-1,CASSLEGVGNTIYF,TGCGCCAGCAGCTTGGAAGGGGTTGGAAACACCATATATTTT
14,NA,NA,TRBJ1-3,TRBV9,CASSVDPSGNTIYF,TGTGCCAGCAGCGTAGATCCGTCTGGAAACACCATATATTTT
13,TRBD2,NA,TRBJ2-1,TRBV28,CASSLGLVNEQFF,TGTGCCAGCAGTTTAGGACTAGTCAATGAGCAGTTCTTC
14,NA,NA,TRBJ1-4,TRBV13,CASSFRGVNEKLFF,TGTGCCAGCAGCTTTCGGGGAGTGAATGAAAAACTGTTTTTT
13,TRBD2,NA,TRBJ2-7,TRBV5-1,CASSLPAGDEQYF,TGCGCCAGCAGCTTGCCAGCGGGAGACGAGCAGTACTTC
15,TRBD1,NA,TRBJ2-2,TRBV5-1,CASSTGTGNTGELFF,TGCGCCAGCAGCACCGGGACAGGGAACACCGGGGAGCTGTTTTTT
17,NA,NA,TRBJ1-3,TRBV7-2,CASRLGPGWQPGNTIYF,TGTGCCAGCAGACTAGGGCCGGGCTGGCAGCCAGGAAACACCATATATTTT
14,NA,NA,TRBJ1-1,TRBV4-1,CASSQESEGTEAFF,TGCGCCAGCAGCCAAGAATCGGAGGGCACTGAAGCTTTCTTT
16,NA,NA,TRBJ1-2,TRBV27,CASSLGPRSTDYGYTF,TGTGCCAGCAGTTTGGGGCCACGGAGTACGGATTATGGCTACACCTTC
16,NA,once,TRBJ1-3,TRBV6-5,CASSYAMGGSGNTIYF,TGTGCCAGCAGTTACGCTATGGGGGGCTCTGGAAACACCATATATTTT
20,TRBD2,NA,TRBJ2-3,TRBV19,CASSSVFELAGSTSTDTQYF,TGTGCCAGTAGTAGCGTGTTCGAACTAGCGGGAAGTACTAGCACAGATACGCAGTATTTT
14,TRBD2,NA,TRBJ2-7,TRBV2,CASRASGGSYEQYF,TGTGCCAGCAGGGCTAGCGGGGGCTCCTACGAGCAGTACTTC
13,NA,NA,TRBJ1-5,TRBV19,CASGTQNNQPQHF,TGTGCCAGCGGGACACAAAACAATCAGCCCCAGCATTTT
17,TRBD1,NA,TRBJ2-5,TRBV18,CASSPGLTGGVQETQYF,TGTGCCAGCTCACCAGGGTTGACAGGGGGAGTCCAAGAGACCCAGTACTTC
14,NA,NA,TRBJ2-1,TRBV7-9,CASTQDWANNEQFF,TGTGCCAGCACCCAGGACTGGGCTAACAATGAGCAGTTCTTC
15,TRBD1,NA,TRBJ2-3,TRBV19,CASSSRTGGVDTQYF,TGTGCCAGTAGTTCAAGGACAGGGGGCGTAGATACGCAGTATTTT
12,NA,once,TRBJ2-1,TRBV7-2,CASSPFGNEQFF,TGTGCCAGCAGCCCTTTCGGCAATGAGCAGTTCTTC
13,NA,NA,TRBJ2-7,TRBV7-6,CASSPSPGYEQYF,TGTGCCAGCAGCCCATCTCCAGGCTACGAGCAGTACTTC
14,TRBD1,NA,TRBJ2-7,TRBV6-1,CASRWDRDFYEQYF,TGTGCCAGCCGCTGGGACAGGGATTTCTACGAGCAGTACTTC
15,NA,NA,TRBJ1-2,TRBV30,CAWSTGTPAVYGYTF,TGTGCCTGGAGCACCGGGACTCCCGCAGTCTATGGCTACACCTTC
14,NA,NA,TRBJ1-1,TRBV5-1,CASSFLGRETEAFF,TGCGCCAGCAGCTTCCTAGGGAGGGAGACTGAAGCTTTCTTT
12,NA,many,TRBJ1-1,TRBV19,CASSQRGYEAFF,TGTGCCAGTAGTCAACGGGGTTACGAAGCTTTCTTT
15,NA,NA,TRBJ2-2,TRBV6-1,CASRSESGNTGELFF,TGTGCCAGCAGGTCTGAATCGGGGAACACCGGGGAGCTGTTTTTT
13,NA,NA,TRBJ1-5,TRBV18,CASSPFRDQPQHF,TGTGCCAGCTCACCCTTCCGAGATCAGCCCCAGCATTTT
14,NA,NA,TRBJ2-5,TRBV6-1,CAIAEFQGSETQYF,TGTGCCATTGCCGAATTTCAGGGGTCGGAGACCCAGTACTTC
13,NA,NA,TRBJ1-1,TRBV27,CASSSGGATEAFF,TGTGCCAGCAGCTCGGGAGGGGCCACTGAAGCTTTCTTT
14,NA,NA,TRBJ2-7,TRBV2,CAILLAGLSYEQYF,TGTGCCATCCTTTTGGCAGGTCTATCCTACGAGCAGTACTTC
15,NA,NA,TRBJ2-2,TRBV27,CASSSRPEAAGELFF,TGTGCCAGCAGTTCGAGACCAGAGGCTGCCGGGGAGCTGTTTTTT
12,NA,NA,TRBJ2-7,TRBV29-1,CSAGGSSYEQYF,TGCAGCGCTGGGGGCAGCTCCTACGAGCAGTACTTC
14,NA,NA,TRBJ1-5,TRBV7-8,CASSQDRSFQPQHF,TGTGCCAGCAGCCAAGACAGGAGTTTTCAGCCCCAGCATTTT
14,TRBD1,few,TRBJ1-1,TRBV19,CATQLTGGITEAFF,TGTGCCACCCAGTTGACAGGGGGCATCACTGAAGCTTTCTTT
16,NA,NA,TRBJ2-1,TRBV10-3,CAISENGGEPYNEQFF,TGTGCCATCAGTGAGAACGGGGGAGAACCCTACAATGAGCAGTTCTTC
15,NA,NA,TRBJ2-3,TRBV10-1,CASSESVSGTDTQYF,TGCGCCAGCAGTGAGTCGGTTAGCGGCACAGATACGCAGTATTTT
13,NA,NA,TRBJ2-7,TRBV10-3,CAISESVDYEQYF,TGTGCCATCAGTGAATCGGTCGACTACGAGCAGTACTTC
16,TRBD1,NA,TRBJ1-1,TRBV9,CASSVHNQGAETEAFF,TGTGCCAGCAGCGTGCACAACCAGGGGGCGGAAACTGAAGCTTTCTTT
12,NA,once,TRBJ1-1,TRBV5-1,CASSFSGTEAFF,TGCGCCAGCAGCTTCTCAGGTACTGAAGCTTTCTTT
13,NA,NA,TRBJ2-7,TRBV2,CASWTQGDYEQYF,TGTGCCAGTTGGACACAGGGTGACTACGAGCAGTACTTC
12,NA,NA,TRBJ1-4,TRBV9,CASGHNNEKLFF,TGTGCCAGCGGGCATAACAATGAAAAACTGTTTTTT
12,TRBD1,NA,TRBJ2-5,TRBV7-9,CASTGGAETQYF,TGTGCCAGCACAGGGGGCGCGGAGACCCAGTACTTC
17,TRBD1,few,TRBJ2-2,TRBV28,CASGSIWGQGNTGELFF,TGTGCCAGCGGAAGTATATGGGGACAGGGGAACACCGGGGAGCTGTTTTTT
14,NA,NA,TRBJ2-5,TRBV7-3,CASSLPGSFGTQYF,TGTGCCAGCAGCTTACCGGGAAGCTTCGGGACCCAGTACTTC
13,NA,once,TRBJ2-7,TRBV7-8,CASTLEADYEQYF,TGTGCCAGCACCCTTGAGGCGGACTACGAGCAGTACTTC
16,TRBD2,NA,TRBJ2-5,TRBV7-2,CASSLVGTSGKETQYF,TGTGCCAGCAGCTTAGTGGGGACTAGCGGTAAAGAGACCCAGTACTTC
16,TRBD2,NA,TRBJ2-1,TRBV5-1,CASSFLGRETYNEQFF,TGCGCCAGCAGCTTTCTCGGGCGGGAGACCTACAATGAGCAGTTCTTC
14,TRBD1,few,TRBJ2-2,TRBV9,CASSRQGNTGELFF,TGTGCCAGCAGTAGACAGGGAAACACCGGGGAGCTGTTTTTT
13,TRBD1,once,TRBJ1-5,TRBV5-1,CASSLEGAQPQHF,TGCGCCAGCAGCTTGGAGGGGGCACAGCCCCAGCATTTT
14,NA,NA,TRBJ2-6,TRBV6-5,CASRLQTGANVLTF,TGTGCCAGCAGGTTACAGACTGGGGCCAACGTCCTGACTTTC
14,TRBD1,NA,TRBJ2-7,TRBV7-8,CASSLAGTAYEQYF,TGTGCCAGCAGCTTGGCCGGGACAGCCTACGAGCAGTACTTC
13,NA,few,TRBJ2-7,TRBV28,CASSFGRTYEQYF,TGTGCCAGCAGTTTCGGCAGGACCTACGAGCAGTACTTC
14,NA,NA,TRBJ1-1,TRBV4-3,CASSQLQGNTEAFF,TGCGCCAGCAGCCAGCTACAGGGGAACACTGAAGCTTTCTTT
13,NA,NA,TRBJ2-2,TRBV6-5,CASSYTGTGELFF,TGTGCCAGCAGTTACACAGGCACCGGGGAGCTGTTTTTT
14,NA,NA,TRBJ2-1,TRBV11-2,CASSLLAVPDEQFF,TGTGCCAGCAGCTTATTAGCTGTCCCCGATGAGCAGTTCTTC
15,TRBD2,NA,TRBJ2-1,TRBV7-2,CASSLASGSFDEQFF,TGTGCCAGCAGCTTGGCTAGCGGGAGCTTCGATGAGCAGTTCTTC
14,NA,NA,TRBJ2-1,TRBV6-5,CASSWGVSYNEQFF,TGTGCCAGCAGTTGGGGCGTCTCCTACAATGAGCAGTTCTTC
15,NA,NA,TRBJ2-3,TRBV28,CASSLADYTKDTQYF,TGTGCCAGCAGTTTGGCTGACTATACCAAAGATACGCAGTATTTT
16,TRBD2,once,TRBJ2-3,TRBV4-1,CASSQETSGNTDTQYF,TGCGCCAGCAGCCAAGAGACTAGCGGGAACACAGATACGCAGTATTTT
15,TRBD2,NA,TRBJ2-7,TRBV10-3,CAISEPRLASGEFRF,TGTGCCATCAGTGAGCCCCGGTTGGCTAGCGGGGAATTCCGCTTC
15,NA,NA,TRBJ1-1,TRBV19,CASSRLTDMNTEAFF,TGTGCCAGTAGTAGGTTGACAGATATGAACACTGAAGCTTTCTTT
17,NA,NA,TRBJ1-2,TRBV2,CASRPTTGTTSSYGYTF,TGTGCCAGCAGGCCTACAACGGGGACAACATCTAGCTATGGCTACACCTTC